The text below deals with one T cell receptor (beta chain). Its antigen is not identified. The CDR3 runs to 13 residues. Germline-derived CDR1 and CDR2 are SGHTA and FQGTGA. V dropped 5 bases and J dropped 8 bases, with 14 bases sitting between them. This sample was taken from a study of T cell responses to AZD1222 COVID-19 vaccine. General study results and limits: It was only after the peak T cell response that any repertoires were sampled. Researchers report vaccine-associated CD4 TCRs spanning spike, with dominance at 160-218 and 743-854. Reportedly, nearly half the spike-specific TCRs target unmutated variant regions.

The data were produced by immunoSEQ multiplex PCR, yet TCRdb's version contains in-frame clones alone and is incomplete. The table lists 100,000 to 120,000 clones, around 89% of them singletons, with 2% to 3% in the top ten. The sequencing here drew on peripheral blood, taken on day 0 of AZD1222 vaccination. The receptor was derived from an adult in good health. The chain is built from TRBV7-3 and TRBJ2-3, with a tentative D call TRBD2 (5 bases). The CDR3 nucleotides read TGTGCCAGCAGCCCACCGGGATCCGGTACGCAGTATTTT. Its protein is CASSPPGSGTQYF.